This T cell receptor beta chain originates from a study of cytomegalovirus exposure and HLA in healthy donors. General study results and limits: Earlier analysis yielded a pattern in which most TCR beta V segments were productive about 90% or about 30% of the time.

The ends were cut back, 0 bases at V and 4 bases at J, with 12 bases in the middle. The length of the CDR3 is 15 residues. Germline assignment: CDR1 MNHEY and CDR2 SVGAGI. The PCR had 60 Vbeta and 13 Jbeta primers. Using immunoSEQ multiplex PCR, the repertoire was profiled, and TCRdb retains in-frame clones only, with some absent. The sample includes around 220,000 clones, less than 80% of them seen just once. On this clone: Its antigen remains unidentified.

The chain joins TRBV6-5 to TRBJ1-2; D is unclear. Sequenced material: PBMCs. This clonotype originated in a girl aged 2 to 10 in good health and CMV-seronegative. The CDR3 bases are TGTGCCAGCAGTTACTCGTCCAAGAGCGGCTATGGCTACACCTTC. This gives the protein CASSYSSKSGYGYTF.